The clone carrying this T cell receptor (beta chain) was counted only a few times. Expressed TCRB transcripts were sequenced, since all the RNA that had been isolated was reverse transcribed. This table comes from immunoSEQ multiplex PCR, and its TCRdb copy is limited to in-frame clones, with some not included. Of some 300,000 clones detected, 7% to 9% appear once; the ten largest clones hold 1%. Averaging around 120 mL, one heparinised blood draw came from each individual donor. This entry is derived from a study of beta chain features in type 1 diabetes. V was clipped by 2 bases and J by 0 bases; unmatched bases: 3. Germline CDR1 and CDR2: SGHRS and YFSETQ. The CDR3 is 15 residues long.

The genes are TRBV5-1 and TRBJ2-5; 8 bases are a match to TRBD2. This TCR came from a woman younger than 35 in good health. Sequencing was performed on central memory CD4+ T cells from blood. The CDR3 is CASSFSGADQETQYF. As DNA, the CDR3 is TGCGCCAGCAGCTTTAGCGGGGCCGACCAAGAGACCCAGTACTTC.